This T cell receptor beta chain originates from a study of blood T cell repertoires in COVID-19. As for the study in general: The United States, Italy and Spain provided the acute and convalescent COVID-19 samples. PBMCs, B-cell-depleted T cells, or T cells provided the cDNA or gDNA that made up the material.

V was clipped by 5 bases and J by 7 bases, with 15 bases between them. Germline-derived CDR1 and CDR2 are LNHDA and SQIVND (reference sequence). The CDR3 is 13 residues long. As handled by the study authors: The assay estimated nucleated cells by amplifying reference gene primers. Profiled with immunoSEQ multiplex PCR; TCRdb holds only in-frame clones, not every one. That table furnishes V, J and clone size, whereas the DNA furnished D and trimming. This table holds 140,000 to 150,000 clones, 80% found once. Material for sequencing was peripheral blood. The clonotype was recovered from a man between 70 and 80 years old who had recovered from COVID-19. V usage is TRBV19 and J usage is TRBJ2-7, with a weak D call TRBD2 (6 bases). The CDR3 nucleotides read TGTGCCAGTAGTCCCACCCTTGGGGGGGAGCAGTACTTC. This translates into CASSPTLGGEQYF.